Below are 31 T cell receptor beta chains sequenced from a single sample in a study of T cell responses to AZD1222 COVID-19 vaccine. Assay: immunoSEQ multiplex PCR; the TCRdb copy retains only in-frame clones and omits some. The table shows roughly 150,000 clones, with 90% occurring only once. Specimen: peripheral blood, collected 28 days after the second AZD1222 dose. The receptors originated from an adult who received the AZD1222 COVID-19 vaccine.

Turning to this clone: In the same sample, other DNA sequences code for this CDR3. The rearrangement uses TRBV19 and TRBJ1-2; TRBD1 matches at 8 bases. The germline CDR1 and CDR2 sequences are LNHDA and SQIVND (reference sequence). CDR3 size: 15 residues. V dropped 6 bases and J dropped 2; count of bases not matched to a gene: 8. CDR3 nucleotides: TGTGCCAGTAGCCCCGGGCAGGGGGCGAACTATGGCTACACCTTC. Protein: CASSPGQGANYGYTF. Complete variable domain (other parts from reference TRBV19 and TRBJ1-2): DGGITQSPKYLFRKEGQNVTLSCEQNLNHDAMYWYRQDPGQGLRLIYYSQIVNDFQKGDIAEGYSVSREKKESFPLTVTSAQKNPTAFYLCASSPGQGANYGYTFGSGTRLTVV.

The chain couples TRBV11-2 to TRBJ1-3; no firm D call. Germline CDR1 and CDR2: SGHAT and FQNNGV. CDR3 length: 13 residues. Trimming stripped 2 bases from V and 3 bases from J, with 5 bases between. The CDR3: CASSLSNGNTIYF. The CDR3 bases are TGTGCCAGCAGCTTAAGTAATGGAAACACCATATATTTT.

In nucleotides, the CDR3 is TGTGCCAGCAGTGCATCAGGGGGCCACGAGCAGTACTTC. This gives the protein CASSASGGHEQYF. The rearrangement joins TRBV2 to TRBJ2-7, with 8 bases lining up with TRBD1. Germline V lookup: CDR1 SNHLY, CDR2 FYNNEI. Trimming cost V 4 bases and J 5 bases; bases outside gene matches: 4. The CDR3 sequence is 13 residues long.

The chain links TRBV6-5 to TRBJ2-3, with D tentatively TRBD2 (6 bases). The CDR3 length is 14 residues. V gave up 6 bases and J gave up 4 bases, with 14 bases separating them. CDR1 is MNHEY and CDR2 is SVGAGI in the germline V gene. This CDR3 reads CASRGGLGADTQYF. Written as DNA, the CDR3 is TGTGCCAGCAGGGGAGGACTCGGGGCAGATACGCAGTATTTT.

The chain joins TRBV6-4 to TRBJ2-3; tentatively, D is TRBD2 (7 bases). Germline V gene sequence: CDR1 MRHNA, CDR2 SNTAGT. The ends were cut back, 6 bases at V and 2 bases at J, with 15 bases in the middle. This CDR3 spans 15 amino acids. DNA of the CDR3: TGTGCCAGCAGGGCGGGGGCTAGTCTCACAGATACGCAGTATTTT. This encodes CASRAGASLTDTQYF.

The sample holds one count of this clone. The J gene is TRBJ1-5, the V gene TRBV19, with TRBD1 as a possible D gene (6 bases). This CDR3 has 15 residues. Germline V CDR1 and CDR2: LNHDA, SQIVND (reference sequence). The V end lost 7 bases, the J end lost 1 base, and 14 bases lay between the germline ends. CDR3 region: CASKSEGGSNQPQHF. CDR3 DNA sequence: TGTGCCAGTAAGTCTGAGGGGGGAAGCAATCAGCCCCAGCATTTT.

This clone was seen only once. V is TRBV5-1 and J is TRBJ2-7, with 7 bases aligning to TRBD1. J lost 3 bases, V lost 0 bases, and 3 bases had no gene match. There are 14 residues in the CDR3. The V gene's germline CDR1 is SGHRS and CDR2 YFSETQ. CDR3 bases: TGCGCCAGCAGCTTGGAGGGGGACAGCTACGAGCAGTACTTC. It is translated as CASSLEGDSYEQYF.

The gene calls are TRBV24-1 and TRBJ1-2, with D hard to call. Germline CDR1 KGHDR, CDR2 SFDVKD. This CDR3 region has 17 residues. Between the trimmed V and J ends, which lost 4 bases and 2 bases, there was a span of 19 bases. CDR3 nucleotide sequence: TGTGCCACCAGTGAGCCCGCTTCCTCCGGCAAGAACTATGGCTACACCTTC. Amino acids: CATSEPASSGKNYGYTF.

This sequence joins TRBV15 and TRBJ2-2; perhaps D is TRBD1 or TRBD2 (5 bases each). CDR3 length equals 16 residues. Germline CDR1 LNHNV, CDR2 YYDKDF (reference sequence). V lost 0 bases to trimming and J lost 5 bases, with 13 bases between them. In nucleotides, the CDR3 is TGTGCCACCAGCAGAGATCCCCGGGACCCAACCGGGGAGCTGTTTTTT. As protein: CATSRDPRDPTGELFF.

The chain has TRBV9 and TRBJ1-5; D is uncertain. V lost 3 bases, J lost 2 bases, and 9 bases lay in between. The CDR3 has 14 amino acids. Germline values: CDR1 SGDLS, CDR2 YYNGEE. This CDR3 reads CASSAQSGNQPQHF. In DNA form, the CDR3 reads TGTGCCAGCAGCGCCCAGTCAGGCAATCAGCCCCAGCATTTT.

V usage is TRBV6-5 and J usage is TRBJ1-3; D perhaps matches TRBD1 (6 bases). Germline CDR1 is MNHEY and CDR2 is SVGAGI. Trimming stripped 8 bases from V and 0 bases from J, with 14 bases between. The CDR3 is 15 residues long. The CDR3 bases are TGTGCCAGCGTGCCCGGGGACACCTCTGGAAACACCATATATTTT. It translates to CASVPGDTSGNTIYF.

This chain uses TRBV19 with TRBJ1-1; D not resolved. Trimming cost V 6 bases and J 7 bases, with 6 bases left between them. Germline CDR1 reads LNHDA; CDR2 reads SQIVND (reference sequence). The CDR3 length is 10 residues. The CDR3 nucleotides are TGTGCCAGTAGCCGGAATGAAGCTTTCTTT. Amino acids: CASSRNEAFF.

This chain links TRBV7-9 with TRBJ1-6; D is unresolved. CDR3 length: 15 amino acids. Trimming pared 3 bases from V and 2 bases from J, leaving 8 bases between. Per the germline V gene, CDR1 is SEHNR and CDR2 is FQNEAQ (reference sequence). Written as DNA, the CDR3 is TGTGCCAGCAGCTTCGGGGTGACCTATAATTCACCCCTCCACTTT. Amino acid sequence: CASSFGVTYNSPLHF.

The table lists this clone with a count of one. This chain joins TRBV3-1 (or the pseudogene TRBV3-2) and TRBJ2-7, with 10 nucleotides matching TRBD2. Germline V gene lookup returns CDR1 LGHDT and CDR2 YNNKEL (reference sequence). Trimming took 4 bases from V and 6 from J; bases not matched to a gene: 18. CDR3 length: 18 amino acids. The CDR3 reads CASSRTRTSGPLRREQYF. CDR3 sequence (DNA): TGTGCCAGCAGCCGGACTCGGACTAGCGGTCCCCTTCGCCGCGAGCAGTACTTC.

DNA of the CDR3: TGTGCCAGCAGACCGGAGGGACAAGGGAGCAATCAGCCCCAGCATTTT. It yields the protein CASRPEGQGSNQPQHF. The rearrangement joins TRBV28 to TRBJ1-5; D perhaps matches TRBD1 (6 bases). Trimming took 6 bases from V and 1 from J, leaving 16 bases between them. The CDR3 contains 16 residues. Per germline, CDR1 MDHEN and CDR2 SYDVKM.

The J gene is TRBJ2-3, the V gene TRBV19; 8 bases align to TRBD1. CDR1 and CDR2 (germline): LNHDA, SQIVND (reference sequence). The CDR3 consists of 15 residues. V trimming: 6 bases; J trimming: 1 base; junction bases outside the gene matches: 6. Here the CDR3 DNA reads TGTGCCAGTAGGGGAACAGGGGGAGGCACAGATACGCAGTATTTT. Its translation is CASRGTGGGTDTQYF.

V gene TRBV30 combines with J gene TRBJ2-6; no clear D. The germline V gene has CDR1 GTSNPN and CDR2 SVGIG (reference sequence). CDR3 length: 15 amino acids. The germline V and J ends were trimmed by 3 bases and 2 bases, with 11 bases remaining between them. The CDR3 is CAWRAVEAGANVLTF. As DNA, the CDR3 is TGTGCCTGGAGGGCTGTTGAGGCTGGGGCCAACGTCCTGACTTTC.

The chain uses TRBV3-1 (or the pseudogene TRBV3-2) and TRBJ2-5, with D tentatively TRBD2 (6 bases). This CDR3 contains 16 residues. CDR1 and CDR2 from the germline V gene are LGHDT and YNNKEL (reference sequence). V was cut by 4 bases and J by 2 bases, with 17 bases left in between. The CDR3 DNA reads TGTGCCAGCAGCCTTCGGGGCGGGGATAGGCAAGAGACCCAGTACTTC. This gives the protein CASSLRGGDRQETQYF.

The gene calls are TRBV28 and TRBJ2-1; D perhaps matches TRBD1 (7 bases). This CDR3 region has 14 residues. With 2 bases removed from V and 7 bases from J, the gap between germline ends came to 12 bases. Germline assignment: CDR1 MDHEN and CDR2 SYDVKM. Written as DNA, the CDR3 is TGTGCCAGCAGTTTAATGACAGGGAGGAATGAGCAGTTCTTC. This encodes CASSLMTGRNEQFF.

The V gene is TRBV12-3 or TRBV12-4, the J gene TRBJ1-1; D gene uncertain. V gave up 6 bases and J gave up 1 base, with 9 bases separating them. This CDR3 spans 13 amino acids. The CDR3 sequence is CASSSLSNTEAFF. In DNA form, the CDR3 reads TGTGCCAGCAGCTCCCTTTCGAACACTGAAGCTTTCTTT.

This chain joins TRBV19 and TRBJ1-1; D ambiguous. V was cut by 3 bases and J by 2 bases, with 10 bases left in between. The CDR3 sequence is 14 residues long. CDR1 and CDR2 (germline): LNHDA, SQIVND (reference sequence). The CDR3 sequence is CASSILGSNTEAFF. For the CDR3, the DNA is TGTGCCAGTAGTATCTTGGGCAGCAACACTGAAGCTTTCTTT.

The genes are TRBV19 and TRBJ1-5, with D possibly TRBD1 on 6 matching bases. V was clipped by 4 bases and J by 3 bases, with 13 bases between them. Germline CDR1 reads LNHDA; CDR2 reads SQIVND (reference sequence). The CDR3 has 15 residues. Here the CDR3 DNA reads TGTGCCAGTAGTACCGTGACAGGCATCAATCAGCCCCAGCATTTT. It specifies CASSTVTGINQPQHF.

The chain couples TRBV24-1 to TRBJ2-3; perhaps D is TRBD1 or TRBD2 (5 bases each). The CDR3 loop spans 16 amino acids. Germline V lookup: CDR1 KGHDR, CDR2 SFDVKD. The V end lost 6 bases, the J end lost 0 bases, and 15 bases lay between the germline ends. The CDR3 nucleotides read TGTGCCACCAGTTCGGGGCAGGGCCTCAGCACAGATACGCAGTATTTT. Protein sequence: CATSSGQGLSTDTQYF.

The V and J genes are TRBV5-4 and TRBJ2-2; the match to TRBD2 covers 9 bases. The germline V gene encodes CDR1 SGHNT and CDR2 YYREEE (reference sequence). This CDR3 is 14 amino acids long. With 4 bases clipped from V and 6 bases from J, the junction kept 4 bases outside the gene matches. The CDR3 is CASSALAGPGELFF. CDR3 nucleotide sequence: TGTGCCAGCAGCGCTCTAGCGGGACCCGGGGAGCTGTTTTTT.

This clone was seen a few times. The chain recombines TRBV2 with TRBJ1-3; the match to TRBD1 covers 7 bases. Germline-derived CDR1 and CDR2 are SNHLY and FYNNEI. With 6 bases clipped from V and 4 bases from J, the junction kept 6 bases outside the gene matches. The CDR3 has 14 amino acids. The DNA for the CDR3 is TGTGCCAGCAGAGCGGGACAGCCAGGAAACACCATATATTTT. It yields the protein CASRAGQPGNTIYF.

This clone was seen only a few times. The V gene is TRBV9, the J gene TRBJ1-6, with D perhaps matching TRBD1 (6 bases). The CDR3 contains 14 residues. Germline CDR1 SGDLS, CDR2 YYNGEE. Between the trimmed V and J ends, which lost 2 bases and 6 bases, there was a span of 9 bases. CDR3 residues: CASSVGGLNSPLHF. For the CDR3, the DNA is TGTGCCAGCAGCGTGGGGGGCCTTAATTCACCCCTCCACTTT.

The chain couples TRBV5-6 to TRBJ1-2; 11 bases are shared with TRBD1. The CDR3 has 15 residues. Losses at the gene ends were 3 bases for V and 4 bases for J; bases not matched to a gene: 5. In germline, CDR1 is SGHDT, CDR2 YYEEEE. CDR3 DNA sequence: TGTGCCAGCAGCTCCTGGACAGGGGGCGGCTATGGCTACACCTTC. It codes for CASSSWTGGGYGYTF.

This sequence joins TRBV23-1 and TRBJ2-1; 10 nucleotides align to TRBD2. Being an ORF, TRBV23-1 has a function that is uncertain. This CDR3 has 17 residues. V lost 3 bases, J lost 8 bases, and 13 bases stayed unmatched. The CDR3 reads CASSQGSASGRPYEQFF. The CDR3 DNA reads TGCGCCAGCAGTCAGGGGTCGGCTAGCGGGAGACCCTATGAGCAGTTCTTC.

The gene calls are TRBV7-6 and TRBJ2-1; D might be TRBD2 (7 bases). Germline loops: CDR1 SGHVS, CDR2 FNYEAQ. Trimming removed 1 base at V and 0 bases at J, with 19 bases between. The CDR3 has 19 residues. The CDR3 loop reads CASSLEARRGGSSYNEQFF. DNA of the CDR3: TGTGCCAGCAGCTTAGAGGCGAGGAGGGGGGGGAGCTCCTACAATGAGCAGTTCTTC.

The DNA of the CDR3 is TGTGCCAGCAGCTTATCAGGGGAGGAGACCCAGTACTTC. It codes for CASSLSGEETQYF. The chain joins TRBV7-3 to TRBJ2-5; tentatively, D is TRBD1 (6 bases). The germline V gene has CDR1 SGHTA and CDR2 FQGTGA. The CDR3 sequence is 13 residues long. V was pared by 2 bases and J by 5 bases, with 9 bases between.

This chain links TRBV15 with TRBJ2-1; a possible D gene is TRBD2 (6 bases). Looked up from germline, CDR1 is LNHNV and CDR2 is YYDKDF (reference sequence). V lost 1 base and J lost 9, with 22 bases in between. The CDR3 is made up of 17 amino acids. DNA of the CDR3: TGTGCCACCAGCAGAGGGCTAGCGAACGGCGGGGTAGGTGAGCAGTTCTTC. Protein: CATSRGLANGGVGEQFF.